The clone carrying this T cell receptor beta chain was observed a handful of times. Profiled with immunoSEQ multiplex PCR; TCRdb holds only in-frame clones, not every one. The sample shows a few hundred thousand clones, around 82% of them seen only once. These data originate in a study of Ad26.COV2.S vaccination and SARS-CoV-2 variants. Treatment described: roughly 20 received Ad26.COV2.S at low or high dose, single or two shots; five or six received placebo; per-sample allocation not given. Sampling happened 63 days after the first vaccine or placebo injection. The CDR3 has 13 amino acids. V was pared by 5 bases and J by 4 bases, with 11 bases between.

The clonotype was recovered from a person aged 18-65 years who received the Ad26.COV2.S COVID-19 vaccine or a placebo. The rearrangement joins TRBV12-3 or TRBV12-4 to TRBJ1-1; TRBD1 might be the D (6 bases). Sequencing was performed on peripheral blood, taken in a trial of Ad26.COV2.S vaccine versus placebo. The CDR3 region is CASSDQGITEAFF. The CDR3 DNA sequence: TGTGCCAGCAGTGATCAGGGGATCACTGAAGCTTTCTTT.